This TCR beta chain was retrieved from a study of control samples from healthy donors and cancer patients. Clones were read by immunoSEQ multiplex PCR, and TCRdb kept only the in-frame ones, dropping some. Among tens of thousands of clones, 75% to 90% were seen once, and the ten largest hold over 13%. This CDR3 contains 15 residues. This clone was found once. Sequenced: blood. This sequence was found in a man over 45 in good health. This chain connects TRBV21-1 to TRBJ2-7; the DNA was not used to check the table's D call, TRBD2. TRBV21-1 is a pseudogene. In nucleotides, the CDR3 is TGTGCCAGCAAGAGGTCGTTATCAAGCTCCTACGAGCAGTACTTC. Translating gives CASKRSLSSSYEQYF.